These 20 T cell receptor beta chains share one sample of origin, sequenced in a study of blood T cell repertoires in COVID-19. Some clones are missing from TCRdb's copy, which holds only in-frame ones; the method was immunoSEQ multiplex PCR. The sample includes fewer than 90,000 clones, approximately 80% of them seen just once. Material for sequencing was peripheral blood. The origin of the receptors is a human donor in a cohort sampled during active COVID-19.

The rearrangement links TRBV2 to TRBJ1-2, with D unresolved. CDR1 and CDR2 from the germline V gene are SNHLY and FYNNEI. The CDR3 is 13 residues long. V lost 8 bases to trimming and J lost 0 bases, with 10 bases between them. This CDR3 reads CASEEGSNYGYTF. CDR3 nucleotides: TGTGCCAGCGAAGAGGGATCTAACTATGGCTACACCTTC.

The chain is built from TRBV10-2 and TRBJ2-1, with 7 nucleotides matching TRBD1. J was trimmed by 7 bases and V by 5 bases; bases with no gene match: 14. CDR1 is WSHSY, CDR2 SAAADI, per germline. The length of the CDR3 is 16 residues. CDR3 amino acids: CASSRSRPGGTNEQFF. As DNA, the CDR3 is TGCGCCAGCAGTAGATCCCGTCCAGGGGGAACTAATGAGCAGTTCTTC.

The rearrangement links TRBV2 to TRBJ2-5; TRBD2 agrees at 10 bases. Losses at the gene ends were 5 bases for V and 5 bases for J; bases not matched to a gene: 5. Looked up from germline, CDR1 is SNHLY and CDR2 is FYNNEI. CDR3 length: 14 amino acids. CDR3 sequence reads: CASSPGLAMETQYF. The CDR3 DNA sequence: TGTGCCAGCAGTCCGGGACTAGCGATGGAGACCCAGTACTTC. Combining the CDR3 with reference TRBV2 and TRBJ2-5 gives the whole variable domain EPEVTQTPSHQVTQMGQEVILRCVPISNHLYFYWYRQILGQKVEFLVSFYNNEISEKSEIFDDQFSVERPDGSNFTLKIRSTKLEDSAMYFCASSPGLAMETQYFGPGTRLLVL.

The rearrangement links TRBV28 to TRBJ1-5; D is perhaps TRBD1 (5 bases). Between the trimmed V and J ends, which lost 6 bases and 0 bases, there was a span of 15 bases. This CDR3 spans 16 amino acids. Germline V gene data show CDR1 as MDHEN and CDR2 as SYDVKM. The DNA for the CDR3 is TGTGCCAGCAGCCCCATGTGGGGGGATAGCAATCAGCCCCAGCATTTT. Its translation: CASSPMWGDSNQPQHF.

CDR3: CASSTGGYGYTF. Here the CDR3 DNA reads TGTGCCAGCAGTACAGGGGGCTATGGCTACACCTTC. The chain recombines TRBV2 with TRBJ1-2, with 8 bases fitting TRBD1. The CDR3 covers 12 residues. Germline assignment: CDR1 SNHLY and CDR2 FYNNEI. The junction had 0 bases not matched to a gene; V was cut back by 5 bases and J by 4 bases.

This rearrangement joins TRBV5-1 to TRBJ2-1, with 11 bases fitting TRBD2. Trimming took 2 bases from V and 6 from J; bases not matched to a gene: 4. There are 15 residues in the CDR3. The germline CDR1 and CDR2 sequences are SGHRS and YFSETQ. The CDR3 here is CASSLLAGAPNEQFF. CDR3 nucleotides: TGCGCCAGCAGCTTACTAGCGGGAGCACCCAATGAGCAGTTCTTC.

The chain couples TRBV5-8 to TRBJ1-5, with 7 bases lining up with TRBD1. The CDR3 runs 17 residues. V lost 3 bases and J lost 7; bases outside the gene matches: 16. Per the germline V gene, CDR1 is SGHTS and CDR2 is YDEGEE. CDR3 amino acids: CASSSGTEKPGRQPQHF. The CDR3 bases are TGTGCCAGCAGCTCGGGGACAGAGAAGCCCGGCCGGCAGCCCCAGCATTTT.

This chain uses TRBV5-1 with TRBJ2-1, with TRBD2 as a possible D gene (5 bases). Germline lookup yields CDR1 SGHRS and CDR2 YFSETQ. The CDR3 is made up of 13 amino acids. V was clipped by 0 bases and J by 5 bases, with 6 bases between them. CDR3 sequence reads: CASSLAGNNEQFF. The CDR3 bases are TGCGCCAGCAGCTTGGCCGGGAACAATGAGCAGTTCTTC.

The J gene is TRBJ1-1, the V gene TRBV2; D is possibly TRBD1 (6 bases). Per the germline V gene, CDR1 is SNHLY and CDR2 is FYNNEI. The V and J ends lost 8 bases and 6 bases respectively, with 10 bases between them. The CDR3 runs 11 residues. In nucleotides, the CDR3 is TGTGCCAGCGAAGGGGGGGCTGAAGCTTTCTTT. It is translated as CASEGGAEAFF.

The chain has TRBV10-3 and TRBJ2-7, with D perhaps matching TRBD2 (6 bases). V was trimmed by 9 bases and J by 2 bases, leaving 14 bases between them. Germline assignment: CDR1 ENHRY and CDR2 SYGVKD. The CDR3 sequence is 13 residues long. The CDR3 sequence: CAMGAGDPYEQYF. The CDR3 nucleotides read TGTGCCATGGGAGCGGGCGACCCCTACGAGCAGTACTTC.

The CDR3 nucleotides read TGTGCCAGTAGTGTAGGACAGGGGGCAAGGACTGAAGCTTTCTTT. Translating it yields CASSVGQGARTEAFF. The V and J genes are TRBV19 and TRBJ1-1; the match to TRBD1 covers 11 bases. The CDR3 loop spans 15 amino acids. Germline V gene data show CDR1 as LNHDA and CDR2 as SQIVND (reference sequence). Germline trimming cut 5 bases from V and 5 bases from J; bases unmatched to any gene: 7.

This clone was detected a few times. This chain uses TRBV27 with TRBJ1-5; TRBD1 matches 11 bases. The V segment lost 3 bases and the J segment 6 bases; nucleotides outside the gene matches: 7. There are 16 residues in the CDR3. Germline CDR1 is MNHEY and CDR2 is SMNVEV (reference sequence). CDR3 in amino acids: CASSFPGQGAGQPQHF. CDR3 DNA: TGTGCCAGCAGTTTCCCCGGACAGGGGGCAGGTCAGCCCCAGCATTTT.

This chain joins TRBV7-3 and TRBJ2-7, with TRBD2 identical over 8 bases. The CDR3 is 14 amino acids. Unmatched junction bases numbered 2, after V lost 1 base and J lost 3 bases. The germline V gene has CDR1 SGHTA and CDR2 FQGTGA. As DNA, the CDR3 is TGTGCCAGCAGCTTAAGGGGACTAGGCTACGAGCAGTACTTC. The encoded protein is CASSLRGLGYEQYF.

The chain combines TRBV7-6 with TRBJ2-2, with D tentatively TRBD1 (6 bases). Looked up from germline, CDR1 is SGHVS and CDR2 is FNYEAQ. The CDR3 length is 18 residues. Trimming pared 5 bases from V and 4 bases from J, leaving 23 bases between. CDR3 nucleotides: TGTGCCAGCAGCATCGGAGCCTACAGGGTTTCAGGCACCGGGGAGCTGTTTTTT. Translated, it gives CASSIGAYRVSGTGELFF.

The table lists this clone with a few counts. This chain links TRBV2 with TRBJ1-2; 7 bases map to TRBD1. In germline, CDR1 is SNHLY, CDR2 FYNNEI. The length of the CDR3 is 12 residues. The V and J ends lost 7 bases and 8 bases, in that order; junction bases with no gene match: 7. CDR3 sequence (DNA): TGTGCCAGCAACGGACAGGTTAGGGGCTACACCTTC. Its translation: CASNGQVRGYTF.

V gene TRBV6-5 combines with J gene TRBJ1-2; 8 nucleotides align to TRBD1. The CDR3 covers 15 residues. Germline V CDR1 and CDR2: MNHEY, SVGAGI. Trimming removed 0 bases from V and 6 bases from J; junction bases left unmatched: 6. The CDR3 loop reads CASSYSLDRANGYTF. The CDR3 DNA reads TGTGCCAGCAGTTACTCCTTGGACAGGGCCAATGGCTACACCTTC.

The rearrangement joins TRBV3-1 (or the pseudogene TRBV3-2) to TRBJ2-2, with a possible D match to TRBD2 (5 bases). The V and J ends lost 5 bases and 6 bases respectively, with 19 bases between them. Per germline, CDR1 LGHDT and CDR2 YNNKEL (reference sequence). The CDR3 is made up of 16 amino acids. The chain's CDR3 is CASSEGPNRRAGELFF. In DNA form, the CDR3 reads TGTGCCAGCAGCGAAGGACCCAACCGGCGGGCCGGGGAGCTGTTTTTT.

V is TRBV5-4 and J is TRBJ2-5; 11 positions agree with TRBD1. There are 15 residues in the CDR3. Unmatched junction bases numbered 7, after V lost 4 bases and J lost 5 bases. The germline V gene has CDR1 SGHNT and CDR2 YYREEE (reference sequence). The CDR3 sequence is CASSRGTGGRETQYF. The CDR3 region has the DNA TGTGCCAGCAGCAGGGGGACAGGGGGTAGGGAGACCCAGTACTTC.

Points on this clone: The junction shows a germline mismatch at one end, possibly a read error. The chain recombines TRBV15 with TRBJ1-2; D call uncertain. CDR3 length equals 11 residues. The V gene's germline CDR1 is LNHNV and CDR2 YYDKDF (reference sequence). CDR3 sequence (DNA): TGTGCCACCTCGAGGAACTATCGCTACACCTTC. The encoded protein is CATSRNYRYTF.

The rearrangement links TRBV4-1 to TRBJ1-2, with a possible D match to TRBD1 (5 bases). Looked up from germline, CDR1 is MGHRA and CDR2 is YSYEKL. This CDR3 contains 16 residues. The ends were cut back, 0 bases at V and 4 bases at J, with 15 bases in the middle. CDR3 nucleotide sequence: TGCGCCAGCAGCCAAGAAGCCAGGGCGGAATCCTATGGCTACACCTTC. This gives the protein CASSQEARAESYGYTF.